One sample yielded the 25 T cell receptor beta chains listed below, sequenced in a study of shared T cell receptors in the human thymus. Some clones are missing from TCRdb's copy, which holds only in-frame ones; the method was immunoSEQ multiplex PCR. The top ten clones hold about 0.0094% of a sample with 500,000 to 850,000 clones, roughly 86% of them seen once. These data also featured in a second study, about human thymus T cells.

Sequencing was done on a sample of thymocytes. These receptors originate from a boy in the first two years of life with a congenital heart defect.

The chain has TRBV6-6 and TRBJ2-7; 12 nucleotides line up with TRBD2. V dropped 5 bases and J dropped 4; count of bases not matched to a gene: 6. Germline assignment: CDR1 MNHNY and CDR2 SVGAGI (reference sequence). The CDR3 is 15 amino acids. For the CDR3, the DNA is TGTGCCAGCAGTCCCCTAGCGGGAGGGCCTTACGAGCAGTACTTC. Residues: CASSPLAGGPYEQYF.

This chain links TRBV30 with TRBJ2-1; D is undetermined. Germline CDR1 reads GTSNPN; CDR2 reads SVGIG (reference sequence). V lost 0 bases and J 5 bases, leaving 8 bases between the germline ends. CDR3 size: 13 residues. The CDR3 here is CAWSVGRHNEQFF. The CDR3 coding sequence is TGTGCCTGGAGTGTGGGCAGACACAATGAGCAGTTCTTC.

V and J are TRBV9 and TRBJ1-2; 7 positions agree with TRBD1. V was clipped by 4 bases and J by 6 bases; unmatched bases: 9. This CDR3 contains 14 residues. Germline loops: CDR1 SGDLS, CDR2 YYNGEE. The CDR3 DNA reads TGTGCCAGCAGCTCCCGACAGGGCAAGCATGGCTACACCTTC. Amino acids: CASSSRQGKHGYTF. Complete variable domain (other parts from reference TRBV9 and TRBJ1-2): DSGVTQTPKHLITATGQRVTLRCSPRSGDLSVYWYQQSLDQGLQFLIQYYNGEERAKGNILERFSAQQFPDLHSELNLSSLELGDSALYFCASSSRQGKHGYTFGSGTRLTVV.

This chain uses TRBV5-1 with TRBJ2-1; 10 nucleotides align to TRBD1. J was trimmed by 6 bases and V by 6 bases; bases with no gene match: 21. This CDR3 contains 19 residues. Germline V gene lookup returns CDR1 SGHRS and CDR2 YFSETQ. The CDR3 reads CASTPSSQRDRGRVNEQFF. CDR3 nucleotide sequence: TGCGCCAGCACCCCCTCCTCTCAACGGGACAGGGGAAGGGTCAATGAGCAGTTCTTC.

This clone showed up just a few times. V gene TRBV6-5 combines with J gene TRBJ1-2; TRBD1 might be the D (6 bases). Trimming took 4 bases from V and 8 from J, leaving 11 bases between them. Germline CDR1 and CDR2: MNHEY and SVGAGI. The CDR3 totals 12 residues. CDR3 in amino acids: CASSLPGAGYTF. The CDR3 nucleotides are TGTGCCAGCAGTTTGCCAGGGGCGGGCTACACCTTC.

This clone was seen just once. The chain has TRBV14 and TRBJ1-4, with 8 bases fitting TRBD1. V trimming: 3 bases; J trimming: 5 bases; junction bases outside the gene matches: 11. The length of the CDR3 is 17 residues. The germline CDR1 and CDR2 sequences are SGHDN and FVKESK. Here the CDR3 DNA reads TGTGCCAGCAGCCACATACCGCCGGGACAGGAAAATGAAAAACTGTTTTTT. Its protein is CASSHIPPGQENEKLFF.

Here the CDR3 DNA reads TGTGCCAGCAGTGATCCCTACACAGATACGCAGTATTTT. Encoded protein: CASSDPYTDTQYF. The chain recombines TRBV6-1 with TRBJ2-3; D is ambiguous. In germline, CDR1 is MNHNS, CDR2 SASEGT. This CDR3 has 13 amino acids. Trimming took 3 bases from V and 2 from J, leaving 6 bases between them.

This chain connects TRBV27 to TRBJ2-5; possible D gene TRBD1, 6 bases. Deletions cut 5 bases from V and 2 bases from J, with 12 bases between. This CDR3 spans 14 amino acids. Germline V gene data show CDR1 as MNHEY and CDR2 as SMNVEV (reference sequence). DNA for the CDR3: TGTGCCAGCAGTATTCCGGGACAACAAGAGACCCAGTACTTC. Translation gives CASSIPGQQETQYF.

This sequence joins TRBV6-5 and TRBJ1-2; 8 nucleotides align to TRBD1. Trimming at V came to 5 bases and at J to 7 bases, leaving 9 bases not matched to a gene. CDR3 size: 14 residues. Germline lookup yields CDR1 MNHEY and CDR2 SVGAGI. In nucleotides, the CDR3 is TGTGCCAGCAGTGACCAGGACAGGGCGGTTGGCTACACCTTC. It yields the protein CASSDQDRAVGYTF.

This clone showed up just once. The junction and the germline gene differ at one end; a read error may be behind it. This chain links TRBV6-4 with TRBJ1-1; 7 positions agree with TRBD1. This CDR3 contains 15 residues. CDR1 is MRHNA and CDR2 is SNTAGT in the germline V gene. The CDR3 DNA sequence: TGTGCCAGCAGTATTTGCAGGGGGGTGAATACTGAAGCTTTCTTT. Translating gives CASSICRGVNTEAFF.

The chain joins TRBV20-1 to TRBJ1-1; no firm D call. Per the germline V gene, CDR1 is DFQATT and CDR2 is SNEGSKA (reference sequence). V was shortened by 2 bases and J by 11 bases, with 6 bases between the two germline ends. This CDR3 is built from 9 residues. CDR3: CSARWPAFF. Written as DNA, the CDR3 is TGCAGTGCTAGATGGCCGGCTTTCTTT.

The chain employs TRBV29-1 and TRBJ1-1, with 10 nucleotides matching TRBD1. Losses at the gene ends were 1 base for V and 4 bases for J; bases not matched to a gene: 3. This CDR3 has 14 amino acids. CDR1 and CDR2 (germline): SQVTM, ANQGSEA. For the CDR3, the DNA is TGCAGCGTTGAAGGCCGGACAGGGGGCACTGAAGCTTTCTTT. Translating it yields CSVEGRTGGTEAFF.

This rearrangement joins TRBV4-1 to TRBJ1-6, with D perhaps TRBD1 (5 bases). The germline CDR1 and CDR2 sequences are MGHRA and YSYEKL. This CDR3 is 13 amino acids long. The ends were cut back, 0 bases at V and 10 bases at J, with 7 bases in the middle. CDR3 sequence reads: CASSQDRGSPLHF. DNA of the CDR3: TGCGCCAGCAGCCAAGATCGGGGGTCACCCCTCCACTTT.

The chain uses TRBV2 and TRBJ1-2; 9 nucleotides agree with TRBD1. This CDR3 comprises 20 residues. The V and J ends lost 6 bases and 3 bases, in that order; junction bases with no gene match: 23. Germline CDR1 is SNHLY and CDR2 is FYNNEI. CDR3 sequence (DNA): TGTGCCAGCAGGGATCGACAGGGGGTTTTTTCCGATCCTTTGGACTATGGCTACACCTTC. Translated: CASRDRQGVFSDPLDYGYTF.

The chain has TRBV6-5 and TRBJ1-6, with a weak D call TRBD1 (6 bases). Germline V CDR1 and CDR2: MNHEY, SVGAGI. The length of the CDR3 is 14 residues. V shed 4 bases and J shed 8 bases, with 12 bases lying between them. The CDR3 loop reads CASSSQGPYSPLHF. DNA of the CDR3: TGTGCCAGCAGTTCACAGGGCCCCTATTCACCCCTCCACTTT.

The chain joins TRBV29-1 to TRBJ1-4; 7 positions match TRBD1. The germline V gene encodes CDR1 SQVTM and CDR2 ANQGSEA. Losses at the gene ends were 3 bases for V and 7 bases for J; bases not matched to a gene: 2. This CDR3 contains 12 residues. The CDR3 region is CSVDTGVEKLFF. The DNA for the CDR3 is TGCAGCGTTGATACAGGGGTTGAAAAACTGTTTTTT.

The chain employs TRBV28 and TRBJ2-7, with 8 bases lining up with TRBD1. The ends lost 6 bases at V and 0 bases at J; junction bases unmatched: 10. This CDR3 contains 16 residues. Germline CDR1 and CDR2: MDHEN and SYDVKM. DNA for the CDR3: TGTGCCAGCAGGATACCGACAGGGGAAGACTCCTACGAGCAGTACTTC. Protein: CASRIPTGEDSYEQYF.

The V call is TRBV7-9, the J call TRBJ2-7; D may be TRBD1 (5 bases). V gave up 3 bases and J gave up 3 bases, with 12 bases separating them. The CDR3 is 14 residues long. Germline values: CDR1 SEHNR, CDR2 FQNEAQ (reference sequence). The CDR3 DNA reads TGTGCCAGCAGCTTTACAGGTCCCCTCTACGAGCAGTACTTC. Its translation: CASSFTGPLYEQYF.

The rearrangement links TRBV7-8 to TRBJ2-3, with TRBD2 matching 12 bases. Germline V gives CDR1 SGHVS, CDR2 FQNEAQ. This CDR3 region has 20 residues. V was clipped by 7 bases and J by 2 bases; unmatched bases: 19. CDR3 loop: CASTPMGASGRAKFTDTQYF. The CDR3 DNA follows: TGTGCCAGCACCCCCATGGGGGCTAGCGGGAGGGCAAAATTCACAGATACGCAGTATTTT.

V is TRBV4-3 and J is TRBJ1-2, with unresolved D. Trimming took off 0 bases at V and 0 bases at J, with 8 bases between the two ends. The CDR3 covers 15 residues. CDR1 and CDR2 (germline): LGHNA, YSLEER. The CDR3 coding sequence is TGCGCCAGCAGCCAAGATACACATCCTAACTATGGCTACACCTTC. Its protein product is CASSQDTHPNYGYTF.

There are a few counts of this clone. The rearrangement links TRBV28 to TRBJ1-4, with 8 bases identical to TRBD1. The ends lost 3 bases at V and 6 bases at J; junction bases unmatched: 6. Looked up from germline, CDR1 is MDHEN and CDR2 is SYDVKM. CDR3 length: 15 amino acids. Written as DNA, the CDR3 is TGTGCCAGCAGTTTCTCGGACAGGGAGTATGAAAAACTGTTTTTT. It encodes CASSFSDREYEKLFF.

This clone was seen only once. The J gene is TRBJ1-4, the V gene TRBV6-1; possible D gene TRBD1, 6 bases. This CDR3 is built from 14 residues. Germline lookup yields CDR1 MNHNS and CDR2 SASEGT. The V and J ends lost 1 base and 7 bases respectively, with 10 bases between them. The CDR3 protein is CASSEDRATEKLFF. The CDR3 nucleotides are TGTGCCAGCAGTGAAGACAGGGCAACTGAAAAACTGTTTTTT.

Only one count was recorded for this clone. The chain combines TRBV5-6 with TRBJ2-5; no clear D gene. The CDR3 is 13 residues long. Trimming shortened V by 3 bases and J by 5 bases, and 11 bases separated the two germline ends. Per the germline V gene, CDR1 is SGHDT and CDR2 is YYEEEE. The CDR3 loop is CASSSISAETQYF. DNA of the CDR3: TGTGCCAGCAGCTCCATTAGTGCGGAGACCCAGTACTTC.

The chain is built from TRBV10-1 and TRBJ2-7; no clear D. The CDR3 runs to 12 residues. V lost 0 bases, J lost 9 bases, and 9 bases lay in between. The V gene's germline CDR1 is WNHNN and CDR2 SYGVQD (reference sequence). CDR3 sequence: CASSESLNWQYF. The CDR3 DNA is TGCGCCAGCAGTGAGTCTCTCAACTGGCAGTACTTC.

The chain's CDR3 is CASSPRGQGGSKNIQYF. In DNA, the CDR3 is TGTGCCAGCTCACCTAGGGGACAGGGAGGGTCCAAAAACATTCAGTACTTC. The chain has TRBV18 and TRBJ2-4; 9 bases match TRBD1. The CDR3 is 17 amino acids. Germline V gene sequence: CDR1 KGHSH, CDR2 LQKENI. The ends lost 3 bases at V and 2 bases at J; junction bases unmatched: 8. Together with reference TRBV18 and TRBJ2-4, the CDR3 gives the full variable domain: NAGVMQNPRHLVRRRGQEARLRCSPMKGHSHVYWYRQLPEEGLKFMVYLQKENIIDESGMPKERFSAEFPKEGPSILRIQQVVRGDSAAYFCASSPRGQGGSKNIQYFGAGTRLSVL.